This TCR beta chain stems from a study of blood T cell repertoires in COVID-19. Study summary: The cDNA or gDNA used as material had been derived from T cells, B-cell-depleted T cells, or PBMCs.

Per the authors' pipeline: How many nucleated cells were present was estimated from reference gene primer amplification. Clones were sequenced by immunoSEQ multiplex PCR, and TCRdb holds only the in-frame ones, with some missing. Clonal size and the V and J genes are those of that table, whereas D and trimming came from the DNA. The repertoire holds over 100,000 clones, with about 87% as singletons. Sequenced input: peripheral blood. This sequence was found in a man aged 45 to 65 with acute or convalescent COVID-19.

This chain's CDR3 is CASSQPGAAFF. DNA for the CDR3: TGTGCCAGCAGCCAACCCGGAGCAGCTTTCTTT. The rearrangement links TRBV3-1 (or the pseudogene TRBV3-2) to TRBJ1-1; D is uncertain. V was pared by 2 bases and J by 10 bases, with 8 bases between. Germline V gives CDR1 LGHDT, CDR2 YNNKEL (reference sequence). The CDR3 loop spans 11 amino acids.